This T cell receptor (beta chain) originates from a study of vaccination effects on CD4 cells after COVID-19. Study results and caveats: Marked clonal contraction of both clone types appeared late after vaccination. Few convalescent patients were studied, and early post-infection samples were lacking.

Sequencing in the ViraFEST assay came after antigen-specific CD4+ T cells had been expanded with viral peptide pools, which were used to stimulate PBMC. At the end of 10 days of culture, CD4+ T cells were isolated. According to the study, vaccine recipients showed no prior SARS-CoV-2 infection and negative nucleocapsid antibodies. A few million PBMC were seeded per well and grown in the presence of around 10 IU/ml IL-2 and roughly 9.9 ug/ml peptides. Regarding this clone: No antigen is known for it.

V was cut by 8 bases and J by 11 bases, with 24 bases left in between. Germline V gives CDR1 MNHEY, CDR2 SMNVEV (reference sequence). The CDR3 totals 15 residues. The data were produced by immunoSEQ multiplex PCR, yet TCRdb's version contains in-frame clones alone and is incomplete. This sample has approximately 68,000 clones, with around 76% found just once. This specimen was CD4+ T cells from PBMCs cultured with SARS-CoV-2 spike peptides, taken before COVID-19 vaccination. This receptor was taken from a human donor who received a COVID-19 vaccine. The chain has TRBV27 and TRBJ1-4, with D possibly being TRBD1 (5 bases). The DNA for the CDR3 is TGTGCCAGCGGCCCCTCGGGACGCACTTTATCGAAACTGTTTTTT. Amino acids: CASGPSGRTLSKLFF.